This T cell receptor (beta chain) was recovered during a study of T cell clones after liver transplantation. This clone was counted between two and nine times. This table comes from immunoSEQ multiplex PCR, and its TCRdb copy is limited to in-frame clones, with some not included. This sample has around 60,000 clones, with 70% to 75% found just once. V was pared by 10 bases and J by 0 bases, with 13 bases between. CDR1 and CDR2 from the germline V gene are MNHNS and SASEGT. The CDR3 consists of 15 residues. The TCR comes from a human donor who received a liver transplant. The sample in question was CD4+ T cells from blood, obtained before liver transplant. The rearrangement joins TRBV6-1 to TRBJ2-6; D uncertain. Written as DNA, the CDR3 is TGTGCCACAACGATCGGTGGCTCTGGGGCCAACGTCCTGACTTTC. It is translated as CATTIGGSGANVLTF.